One and the same sample provided the 3 T cell receptor beta chains below, sequenced in a study of blood T cell repertoires in COVID-19. Method: immunoSEQ multiplex PCR; TCRdb's copy keeps in-frame clones and lacks some. The table has around 290,000 clones, approximately 90% seen once. Specimen: PBMCs or T cells enriched from blood (not recorded which). Receptors were obtained from a woman aged 25 to 39 who had recovered from COVID-19.

This chain joins TRBV15 and TRBJ1-6; 7 nucleotides match TRBD1. The CDR3 has 17 amino acids. With 3 bases clipped from V and 8 bases from J, the junction kept 13 bases outside the gene matches. Germline V lookup: CDR1 LNHNV, CDR2 YYDKDF (reference sequence). CDR3 in amino acids: CATSRARGQVEDSPLHF. CDR3 sequence (DNA): TGTGCCACCAGCAGGGCCCGAGGACAGGTGGAGGATTCACCCCTCCACTTT.

The chain uses TRBV30 and TRBJ2-7, with TRBD1 matching 12 bases. Germline V CDR1 and CDR2: GTSNPN, SVGIG (reference sequence). With 1 base clipped from V and 7 bases from J, the junction kept 2 bases outside the gene matches. The length of the CDR3 is 13 residues. CDR3 in amino acids: CAWSGDRGLEQYF. CDR3 sequence (DNA): TGTGCCTGGAGTGGGGACAGGGGGCTTGAGCAGTACTTC.

The genes are TRBV27 and TRBJ2-2; the D is unclear. V was shortened by 6 bases and J by 4 bases, with 9 bases between the two germline ends. Germline V lookup: CDR1 MNHEY, CDR2 SMNVEV (reference sequence). The length of the CDR3 is 13 residues. The CDR3, as DNA: TGTGCCAGCAGACCGACTTTCACCGGGGAGCTGTTTTTT. Amino acid sequence: CASRPTFTGELFF.